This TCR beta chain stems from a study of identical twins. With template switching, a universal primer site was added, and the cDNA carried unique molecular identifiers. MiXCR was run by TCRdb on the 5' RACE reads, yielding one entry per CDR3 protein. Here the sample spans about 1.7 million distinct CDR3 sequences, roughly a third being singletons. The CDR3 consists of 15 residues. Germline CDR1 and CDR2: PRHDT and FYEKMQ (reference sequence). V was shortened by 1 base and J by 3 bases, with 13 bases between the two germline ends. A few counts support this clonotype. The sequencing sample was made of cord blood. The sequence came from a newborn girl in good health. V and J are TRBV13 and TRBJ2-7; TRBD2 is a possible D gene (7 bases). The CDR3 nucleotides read TGTGCCAGCAGCTTAGAGGGGGAGGGCCTCTACGAGCAGTACTTC. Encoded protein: CASSLEGEGLYEQYF.